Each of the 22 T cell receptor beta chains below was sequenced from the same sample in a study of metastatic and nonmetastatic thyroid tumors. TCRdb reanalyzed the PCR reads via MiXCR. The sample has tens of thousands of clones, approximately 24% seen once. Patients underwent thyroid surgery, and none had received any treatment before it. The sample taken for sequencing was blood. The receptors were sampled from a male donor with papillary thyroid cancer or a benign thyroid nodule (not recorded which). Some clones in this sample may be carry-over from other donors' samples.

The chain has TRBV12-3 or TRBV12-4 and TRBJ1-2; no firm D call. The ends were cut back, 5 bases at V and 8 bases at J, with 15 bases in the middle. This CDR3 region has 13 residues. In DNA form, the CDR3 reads TGTGCCAGCAGTCCGTTACGCTCGGCGGGCTACACCTTC. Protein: CASSPLRSAGYTF.

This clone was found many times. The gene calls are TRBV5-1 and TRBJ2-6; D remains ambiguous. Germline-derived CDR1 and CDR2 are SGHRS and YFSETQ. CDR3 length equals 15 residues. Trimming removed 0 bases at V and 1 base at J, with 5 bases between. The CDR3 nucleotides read TGCGCCAGCAGCTTGGCAGGTTCTGGGGCCAACGTCCTGACTTTC. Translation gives CASSLAGSGANVLTF.

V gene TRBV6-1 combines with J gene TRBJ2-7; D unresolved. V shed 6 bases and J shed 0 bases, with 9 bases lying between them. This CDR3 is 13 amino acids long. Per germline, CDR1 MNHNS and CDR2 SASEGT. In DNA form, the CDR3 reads TGTGCCAGCAGATTTGGCGGCTCCTACGAGCAGTACTTC. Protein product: CASRFGGSYEQYF.

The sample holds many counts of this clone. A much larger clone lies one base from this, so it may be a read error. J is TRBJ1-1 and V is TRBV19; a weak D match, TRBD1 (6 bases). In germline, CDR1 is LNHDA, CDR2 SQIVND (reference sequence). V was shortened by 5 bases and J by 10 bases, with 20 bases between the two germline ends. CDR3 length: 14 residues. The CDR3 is CASSDRASGARAFF. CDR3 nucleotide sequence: TGTGCCAGTAGTGACCGAGCATCAGGGGCAAGAGCTTTCTTT.

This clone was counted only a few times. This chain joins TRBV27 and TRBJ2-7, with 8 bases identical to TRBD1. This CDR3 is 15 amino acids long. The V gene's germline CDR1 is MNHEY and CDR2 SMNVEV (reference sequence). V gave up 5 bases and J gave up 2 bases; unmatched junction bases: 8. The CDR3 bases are TGTGCCAGCAGTAAACCGGGACAGGAGACCTACGAGCAGTACTTC. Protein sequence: CASSKPGQETYEQYF.

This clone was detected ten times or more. The CDR3 sequence: CASSLGGFSYNEQFF. CDR3 in DNA: TGTGCCAGCAGCTTAGGGGGGTTCTCCTACAATGAGCAGTTCTTC. The J gene is TRBJ2-1, the V gene TRBV7-2; either TRBD1 or TRBD2 may supply D (5 bases each). Germline assignment: CDR1 SGHTA and CDR2 FQGNSA. The V gene lost 1 base and the J gene lost 0 bases, with 7 bases spanning the gap. The CDR3 is 15 amino acids.

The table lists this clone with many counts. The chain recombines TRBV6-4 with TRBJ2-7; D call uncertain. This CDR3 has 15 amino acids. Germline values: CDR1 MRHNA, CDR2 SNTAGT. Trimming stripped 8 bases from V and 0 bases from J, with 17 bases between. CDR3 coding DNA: TGTGCCAGCTCCCGGATGGCGGAACCCTCCTACGAGCAGTACTTC. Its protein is CASSRMAEPSYEQYF.

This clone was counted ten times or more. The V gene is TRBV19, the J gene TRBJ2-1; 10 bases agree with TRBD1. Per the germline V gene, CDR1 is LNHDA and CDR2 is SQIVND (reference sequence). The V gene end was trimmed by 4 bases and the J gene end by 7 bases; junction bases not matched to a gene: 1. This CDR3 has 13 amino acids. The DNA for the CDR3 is TGTGCCAGTAGTACGGACAGGGGGAATGAGCAGTTCTTC. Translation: CASSTDRGNEQFF. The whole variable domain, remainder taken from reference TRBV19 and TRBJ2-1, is DGGITQSPKYLFRKEGQNVTLSCEQNLNHDAMYWYRQDPGQGLRLIYYSQIVNDFQKGDIAEGYSVSREKKESFPLTVTSAQKNPTAFYLCASSTDRGNEQFFGPGTRLTVL.

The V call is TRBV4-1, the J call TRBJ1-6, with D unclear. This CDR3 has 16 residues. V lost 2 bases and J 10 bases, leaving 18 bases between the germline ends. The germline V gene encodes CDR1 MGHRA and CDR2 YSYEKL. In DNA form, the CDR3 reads TGCGCCAGCAGCCAACCATTCAAGGACCCAACCTCACCCCTCCACTTT. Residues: CASSQPFKDPTSPLHF.

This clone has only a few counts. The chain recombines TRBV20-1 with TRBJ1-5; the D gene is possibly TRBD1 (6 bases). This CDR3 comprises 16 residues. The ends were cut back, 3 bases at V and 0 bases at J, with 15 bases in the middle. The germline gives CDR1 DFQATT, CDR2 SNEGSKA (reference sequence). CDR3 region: CSASGGPPYSNQPQHF. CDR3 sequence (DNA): TGCAGTGCTAGTGGGGGGCCACCTTATAGCAATCAGCCCCAGCATTTT.

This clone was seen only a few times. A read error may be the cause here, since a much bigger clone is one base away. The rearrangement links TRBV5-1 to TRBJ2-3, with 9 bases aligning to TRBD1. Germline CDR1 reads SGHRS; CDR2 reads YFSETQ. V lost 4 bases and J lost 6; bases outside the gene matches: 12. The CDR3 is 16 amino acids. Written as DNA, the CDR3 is TGCGCCAGCAGCCCGGAAACCGTGACAGGGGGGGATACGCAGTATTTT. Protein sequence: CASSPETVTGGDTQYF.

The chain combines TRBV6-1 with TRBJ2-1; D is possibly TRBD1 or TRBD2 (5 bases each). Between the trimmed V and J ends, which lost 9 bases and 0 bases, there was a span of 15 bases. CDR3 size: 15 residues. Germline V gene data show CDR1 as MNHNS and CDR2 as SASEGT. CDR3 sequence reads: CARARGVSSYNEQFF. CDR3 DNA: TGTGCCAGAGCCAGAGGGGTCAGCTCCTACAATGAGCAGTTCTTC.

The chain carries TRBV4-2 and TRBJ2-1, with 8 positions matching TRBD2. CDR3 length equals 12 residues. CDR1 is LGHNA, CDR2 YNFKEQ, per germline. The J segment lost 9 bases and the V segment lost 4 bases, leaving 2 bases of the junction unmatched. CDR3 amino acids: CASSPGLGEQFF. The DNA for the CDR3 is TGTGCCAGCAGCCCGGGACTAGGTGAGCAGTTCTTC.

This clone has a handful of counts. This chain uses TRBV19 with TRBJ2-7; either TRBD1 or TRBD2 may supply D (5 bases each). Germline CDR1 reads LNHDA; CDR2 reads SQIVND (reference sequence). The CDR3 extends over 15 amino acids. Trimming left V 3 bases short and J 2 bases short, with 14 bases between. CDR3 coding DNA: TGTGCCAGTAGTATCAACTGGGACGGAGCCTACGAGCAGTACTTC. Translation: CASSINWDGAYEQYF.

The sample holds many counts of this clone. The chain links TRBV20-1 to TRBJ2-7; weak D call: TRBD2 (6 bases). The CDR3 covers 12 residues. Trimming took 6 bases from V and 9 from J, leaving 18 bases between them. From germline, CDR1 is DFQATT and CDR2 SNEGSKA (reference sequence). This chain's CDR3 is CSARPGLLGQYF. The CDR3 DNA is TGCAGTGCCCGACCGGGACTCCTTGGGCAGTACTTC.

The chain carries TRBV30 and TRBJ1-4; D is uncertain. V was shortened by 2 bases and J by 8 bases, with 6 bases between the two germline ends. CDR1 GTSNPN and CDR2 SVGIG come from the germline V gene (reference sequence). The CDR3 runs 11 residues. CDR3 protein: CAWSPKEKLFF. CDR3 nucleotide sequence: TGTGCCTGGAGTCCCAAGGAAAAACTGTTTTTT.

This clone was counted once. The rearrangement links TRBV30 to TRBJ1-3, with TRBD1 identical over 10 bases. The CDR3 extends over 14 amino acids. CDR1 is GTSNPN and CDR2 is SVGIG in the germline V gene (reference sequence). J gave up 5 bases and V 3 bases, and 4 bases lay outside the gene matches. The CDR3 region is CAWRGTGERNTIYF. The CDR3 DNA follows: TGTGCCTGGAGAGGGACAGGGGAGAGAAACACCATATATTTT.

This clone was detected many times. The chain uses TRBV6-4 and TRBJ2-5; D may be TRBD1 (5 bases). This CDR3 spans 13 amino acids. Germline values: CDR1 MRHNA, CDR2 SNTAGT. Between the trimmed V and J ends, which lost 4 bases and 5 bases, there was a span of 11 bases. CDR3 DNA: TGTGCCAGCAGTGCCCTCCAGGGTGAGACCCAGTACTTC. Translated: CASSALQGETQYF.

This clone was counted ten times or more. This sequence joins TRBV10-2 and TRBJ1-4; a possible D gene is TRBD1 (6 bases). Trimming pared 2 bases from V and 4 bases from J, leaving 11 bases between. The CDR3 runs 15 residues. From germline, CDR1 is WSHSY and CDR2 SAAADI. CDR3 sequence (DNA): TGCGCCAGCAGTGAGGCCGGGGGCCGTAATGAAAAACTGTTTTTT. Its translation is CASSEAGGRNEKLFF.

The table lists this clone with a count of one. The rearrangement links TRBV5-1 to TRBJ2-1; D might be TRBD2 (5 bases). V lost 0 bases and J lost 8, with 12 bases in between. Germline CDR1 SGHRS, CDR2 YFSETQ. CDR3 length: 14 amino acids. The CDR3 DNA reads TGCGCCAGCAGCTTGGGGAGGACTTGGGATGAGCAGTTCTTC. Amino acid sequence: CASSLGRTWDEQFF.

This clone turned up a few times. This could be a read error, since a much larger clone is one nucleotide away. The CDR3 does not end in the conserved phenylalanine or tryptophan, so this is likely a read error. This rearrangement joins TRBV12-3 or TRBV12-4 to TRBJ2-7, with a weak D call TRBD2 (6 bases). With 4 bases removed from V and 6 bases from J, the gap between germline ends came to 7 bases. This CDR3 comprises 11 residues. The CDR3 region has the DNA TGTGCCAGCAGTTATAGCGGCGAGCAGTACCTC. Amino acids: CASSYSGEQYL.

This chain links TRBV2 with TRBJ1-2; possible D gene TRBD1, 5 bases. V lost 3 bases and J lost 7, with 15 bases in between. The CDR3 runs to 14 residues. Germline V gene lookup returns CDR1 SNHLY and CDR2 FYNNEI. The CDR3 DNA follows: TGTGCCAGCAGTGAGGAGTCAGGGAATCTTGGCTACACCTTC. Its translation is CASSEESGNLGYTF.